Each of the 16 T cell receptor beta chains below was sequenced from the same sample in a study of technical replicates of blood from a few donors (dated by TCRdb to the late 2010s). The library was generated by the immunoSEQ multiplex PCR assay. TCRdb provides this immuneACCESS table in a form limited to in-frame rearrangements. Some clones are lacking; in checked studies, under half of them reflect an unresolved V gene, and why the rest are absent is not known. The sample table contains tens of thousands of clones; only one count was recorded for 89% of them. Approximately 0.42% of the sample is taken by the ten largest. Material for sequencing was T cells isolated from PBMCs. These TCRs come from a human donor in good health.

The chain is built from TRBV19 and TRBJ2-1, with 8 bases lining up with TRBD2. The CDR3 has 13 residues. V lost 4 bases, J lost 6 bases, and 2 bases stayed unmatched. Germline-derived CDR1 and CDR2 are LNHDA and SQIVND (reference sequence). CDR3 in amino acids: CASSTTSANEQFF. For the CDR3, the DNA is TGTGCCAGTAGTACGACTAGCGCCAATGAGCAGTTCTTC.

The CDR3 nucleotides are TGTGCCAGCAGGGCGGGAGGGTATGAGACCCAGTACTTC. It specifies CASRAGGYETQYF. The rearrangement joins TRBV6-1 to TRBJ2-5; TRBD2 aligns across 9 bases. CDR3 length: 13 amino acids. Germline CDR1 MNHNS, CDR2 SASEGT. Trimming cost V 6 bases and J 5 bases; bases outside gene matches: 4.

J is TRBJ2-3 and V is TRBV7-2; D ambiguous. CDR1 SGHTA and CDR2 FQGNSA come from the germline V gene. This CDR3 is 15 amino acids long. With 2 bases removed from V and 0 bases from J, the gap between germline ends came to 9 bases. For the CDR3, the DNA is TGTGCCAGCAGCTTAAGTTTAACAAGCACAGATACGCAGTATTTT. The encoded protein is CASSLSLTSTDTQYF.

The J gene is TRBJ2-7, the V gene TRBV30; no firm D call. CDR1 is GTSNPN and CDR2 is SVGIG in the germline V gene (reference sequence). CDR3 length: 12 residues. V lost 6 bases and J lost 5, with 14 bases in between. This chain's CDR3 is CACKQTLHEQYF. The CDR3 region has the DNA TGTGCCTGCAAACAGACATTGCACGAGCAGTACTTC.

V and J are TRBV4-1 and TRBJ2-7; 8 bases fit TRBD2. The CDR3 totals 15 residues. CDR1 and CDR2 (germline): MGHRA, YSYEKL. V was clipped by 0 bases and J by 2 bases; unmatched bases: 3. The CDR3 bases are TGCGCCAGCAGCCAAGATGTTAGCGGGACCTACGAGCAGTACTTC. Its translation is CASSQDVSGTYEQYF.

This clone was detected once. The V call is TRBV11-3, the J call TRBJ2-5; possibly TRBD2 for D (5 bases). The CDR3 sequence is 17 residues long. Germline V lookup: CDR1 SGHNT, CDR2 YENEEA. The V gene lost 3 bases and the J gene lost 4 bases, with 21 bases spanning the gap. The CDR3 here is CASSFSIGLAAGETQYF. As DNA, the CDR3 is TGTGCCAGCAGCTTTTCCATAGGGCTAGCTGCCGGAGAGACCCAGTACTTC.

V gene TRBV19 combines with J gene TRBJ2-1; 7 nucleotides agree with TRBD2. After removal of 5 bases from V and 7 bases from J, the junction contained 11 bases not matched to a gene. The CDR3 totals 15 residues. Per the germline V gene, CDR1 is LNHDA and CDR2 is SQIVND (reference sequence). The chain's CDR3 is CASSSLPSGGNEQFF. CDR3 sequence (DNA): TGTGCCAGTAGTTCCCTCCCTAGCGGAGGAAATGAGCAGTTCTTC.

V and J are TRBV4-1 and TRBJ2-1, with 7 bases lining up with TRBD2. CDR1 and CDR2 (germline): MGHRA, YSYEKL. Trimming removed 5 bases from V and 4 bases from J; junction bases left unmatched: 5. The CDR3 extends over 14 amino acids. This CDR3 reads CASSLPSGYNEQFF. The CDR3 DNA follows: TGCGCCAGCAGCTTGCCTAGCGGTTACAATGAGCAGTTCTTC.

V and J are TRBV6-1 and TRBJ2-3; 10 bases are a match to TRBD2. From germline, CDR1 is MNHNS and CDR2 SASEGT. The CDR3 has 14 residues. V was pared by 5 bases and J by 8 bases, with 7 bases of the junction left unmatched. In nucleotides, the CDR3 is TGTGCCAGCAGTCCTACTAGCGGGACCGGTACGCAGTATTTT. Protein: CASSPTSGTGTQYF.

The chain is built from TRBV11-2 and TRBJ1-1; the D gene is possibly TRBD1 (6 bases). This CDR3 has 15 residues. From germline, CDR1 is SGHAT and CDR2 FQNNGV. The V gene lost 2 bases and the J gene lost 5 bases, with 15 bases spanning the gap. CDR3 protein: CASSLSQRGGTEAFF. The CDR3 nucleotides read TGTGCCAGCAGCTTAAGTCAAAGGGGGGGGACTGAAGCTTTCTTT.

The chain joins TRBV25-1 to TRBJ2-3; D remains ambiguous. CDR1 and CDR2 (germline): MGHDK, SYGVNS. There are 13 residues in the CDR3. The V gene lost 4 bases and the J gene lost 1 base, with 6 bases spanning the gap. CDR3 DNA: TGTGCCAGCAGTGCCCAGGGCACAGATACGCAGTATTTT. As protein: CASSAQGTDTQYF. Drawing the rest from reference TRBV25-1 and TRBJ2-3, the complete variable domain is EADIYQTPRYLVIGTGKKITLECSQTMGHDKMYWYQQDPGMELHLIHYSYGVNSTEKGDLSSESTVSRIRTEHFPLTLESARPSHTSQYLCASSAQGTDTQYFGPGTRLTVL.

The gene calls are TRBV5-7 and TRBJ2-5; possible D gene TRBD1, 6 bases. The J call may be in error: the DNA end matches TRBJ2-7 better. TRBV5-7 qualifies as an ORF whose function is uncertain. The CDR3 sequence is 14 residues long. The CDR3 here is CASRSLDRSYEQYF. The CDR3 DNA reads as TGTGCCAGCAGGTCACTAGACAGGTCCTACGAGCAGTACTTC.

The rearrangement links TRBV6-5 to TRBJ1-4; 9 bases are shared with TRBD1. Germline V gives CDR1 MNHEY, CDR2 SVGAGI. CDR3 length: 14 residues. With V trimmed by 4 bases and J by 7 bases, 4 bases remained unmatched. Here the CDR3 reads CASSWDRESEKLFF. Here the CDR3 DNA reads TGTGCCAGCAGTTGGGACAGGGAGAGTGAAAAACTGTTTTTT.

The CDR3 coding sequence is TGTGCCAGCAGCTTAATGGCCGGGGAGGGCGAAAAACTGTTTTTT. Residues: CASSLMAGEGEKLFF. The chain is built from TRBV7-3 and TRBJ1-4; D uncertain. The V and J ends lost 1 base and 8 bases respectively, with 14 bases between them. The CDR3 contains 15 residues. Looked up from germline, CDR1 is SGHTA and CDR2 is FQGTGA.

The chain has TRBV7-9 and TRBJ2-2; possible D gene TRBD1, 5 bases. The CDR3 sequence is 16 residues long. V shed 4 bases and J shed 0 bases, with 12 bases lying between them. Germline loops: CDR1 SEHNR, CDR2 FQNEAQ (reference sequence). This CDR3 reads CASSSPTDPNTGELFF. In DNA form, the CDR3 reads TGTGCCAGCAGCTCGCCGACAGACCCGAACACCGGGGAGCTGTTTTTT.

V and J are TRBV29-1 and TRBJ2-5; D not certain. Between the trimmed V and J ends, which lost 4 bases and 1 base, there was a span of 7 bases. In germline, CDR1 is SQVTM, CDR2 ANQGSEA. The CDR3 length is 12 residues. CDR3 loop: CSVGTVQETQYF. The CDR3 DNA reads TGCAGCGTTGGAACAGTCCAAGAGACCCAGTACTTC.